This is a list of T cell receptor beta chains from one sample in a study of cytomegalovirus exposure and HLA in healthy donors. Sequencing used immunoSEQ multiplex PCR; TCRdb keeps in-frame clones, though not all of them. The table lists 150,000 to 180,000 clones, roughly 74% of them singletons, with about 2.6% in the top ten. The sample comprised PBMCs. These receptors were obtained from a man aged 18-30 years in good health and CMV-seronegative. The CDR3 runs from the conserved cysteine through the conserved F or W. Fields, in order: V gene, D gene, J gene, clone size, CDR3 protein, CDR3 DNA. A D gene is named only where the DNA matches it firmly. Not all rows give a size; the values are once, few, many and, for expanded clones, a class.

V gene: TRBV19
D gene: TRBD1
J gene: TRBJ2-6
clone size: few
CDR3 protein: CASSLWTGTANGLTF
CDR3 DNA: TGTGCCAGTAGTCTGTGGACAGGGACGGCCAACGGCCTGACTTTC

V gene: TRBV2
D gene: TRBD1
J gene: TRBJ2-2
clone size: NA
CDR3 protein: CASRPGQGPGGLFF
CDR3 DNA: TGTGCCAGCAGGCCGGGACAGGGCCCCGGGGGGCTGTTTTTT

V gene: TRBV7-8
D gene: NA
J gene: TRBJ2-3
clone size: few
CDR3 protein: CASSQGSDTQYF
CDR3 DNA: TGTGCCAGCAGCCAGGGGTCAGATACGCAGTATTTT

V gene: TRBV7-2
D gene: NA
J gene: TRBJ1-4
clone size: NA
CDR3 protein: CASSSGFLANEKLFF
CDR3 DNA: TGTGCCAGCAGCTCAGGGTTCTTGGCTAATGAAAAACTGTTTTTT

V gene: TRBV4-2
D gene: NA
J gene: TRBJ1-3
clone size: NA
CDR3 protein: CASSQDSGVGNTIYF
CDR3 DNA: TGTGCCAGCAGCCAAGATTCCGGAGTCGGAAACACCATATATTTT

V gene: TRBV28
D gene: TRBD2
J gene: TRBJ2-1
clone size: NA
CDR3 protein: CASRGTSGGTYNEQFF
CDR3 DNA: TGTGCCAGCAGGGGGACTAGCGGGGGTACCTACAATGAGCAGTTCTTC

V gene: TRBV6-1
D gene: NA
J gene: TRBJ1-6
clone size: NA
CDR3 protein: CASSGSYNSPLHF
CDR3 DNA: TGTGCCAGCAGTGGTAGTTATAATTCACCCCTCCACTTT

V gene: TRBV6-1
D gene: TRBD2
J gene: TRBJ2-7
clone size: NA
CDR3 protein: CASWGGAEEQYF
CDR3 DNA: TGTGCCAGCTGGGGGGGTGCGGAAGAGCAGTACTTC

V gene: TRBV2
D gene: NA
J gene: TRBJ2-1
clone size: NA
CDR3 protein: CASIERVGYNEQFF
CDR3 DNA: TGTGCCAGCATCGAGCGGGTAGGCTACAATGAGCAGTTCTTC

V gene: TRBV29-1
D gene: TRBD1
J gene: TRBJ1-1
clone size: NA
CDR3 protein: CSVEAGGGENTEAFF
CDR3 DNA: TGCAGCGTTGAAGCGGGAGGGGGCGAGAACACTGAAGCTTTCTTT